This T cell receptor (beta chain) was profiled in a study of T cells in Graves' hyperthyroidism and ophthalmopathy (dated by TCRdb to the late 2010s). General notes on the study: Peripheral blood was collected at initial diagnosis, before any treatment. The 95 to 100 discovery patients were randomly divided into training and test sets at a 7:3 ratio. TCR V-J signatures able to tell the groups apart were searched for in a discovery cohort of some 97 patients, of whom approximately 40 had Graves' ophthalmopathy and 57 had stable Graves' hyperthyroidism. After blood sampling, hyperthyroidism patients were treated with methimazole at a starting dose of 30 mg daily, and ophthalmopathy patients were treated with high-dose intravenous methylprednisolone. In addition, the study compared T-cell repertoires in thyroid tissue and in blood from roughly 6 Graves' hyperthyroidism patients. The paper reports TCR Vbeta CDR3 sequencing of some 140 peripheral blood samples: approximately 41 ophthalmopathy, around 80 hyperthyroidism and roughly 17 progressor patients. Prospective prediction of ophthalmopathy was tested in an independent validation cohort consisting of fewer than 20 hyperthyroidism patients and around 17 patients who later progressed to ophthalmopathy.

What the work shows at the level of the full study, not this receptor alone: Sample size was not statistically predetermined, and blinding of investigators to group allocation was not performed. In validation, progression to ophthalmopathy was predicted by the model with 70% to 71% sensitivity and around 75% specificity, a median of roughly 6 months before onset. Most expanded thyroid clonotypes (frequency above 0.001) were also detected in blood, suggesting blood repertoires may reflect thyroid immune responses. A 13 V-J signature model separated ophthalmopathy from stable hyperthyroidism, with roughly 88% sensitivity and 81% to 82% specificity in cross-validation and 80%/75% in testing.

The TCR beta CDR3 regions were amplified from the RNA transcripts. The first round of RT-PCR for the TCR CDR3 was performed with the HTBI primer set and the Qiagen OneStep RT-PCR kit. The libraries were constructed in a second round of multiplex PCR and then size-selected and purified. The libraries were sequenced on an Illumina HiSeq2000 using paired-end 100 bp reads. The published analysis was carried out like this. Raw data were processed with SOAPnuke, discarding reads with adapters, uncalled bases, mean Phred below 15, or no exact constant-primer or identifier match. COPE v1.2.5 was used to merge high-quality paired reads, and clonotypes were defined as unique nucleotide sequences. Clonotypes were aligned to IMGT TRBV, TRBD and TRBJ reference segments using MiTCR v1.1. Analysis was restricted to V-J combinations with a frequency above 0.0001, which covered roughly 99% of repertoires. The TCS score was defined as F50 (clonal expansion) divided by E x V (chaos), with BLOSUM62-based TCRdist calculated between CDR3 peptides within each V-J. Welch's t-statistics and random forest reduced roughly 540 V-J features to fewer than 15, which were used in a naive Bayes classifier (R e1071). Using fastp trimming at Q25 and MiXCR clonotype assembly, TCRdb reanalyzed the public sequencing data and kept in-frame beta chains. Entries are consolidated by CDR3 protein sequence, retaining the most common genes and DNA. These V and J calls originate from TCRdb's pipeline instead of the authors' own analysis. Present in this sample are approximately 640,000 distinct CDR3 sequences, around 15% of which were seen just once. The top ten clones comprise around 3.9% of the sample.

Stable Graves' hyperthyroidism was defined as no progression to ophthalmopathy during 18 months of follow-up. The hyperthyroidism patients were between 18 and 65 years old and newly diagnosed, with a disease duration of less than 2 months. Exclusion was applied to patients with uncontrolled infections, other autoimmune diseases, pregnancy or lactation. Diagnoses relied on clinical symptoms, serum thyroxine and TRAb, thyroid ultrasound and orbital computed tomography. Ficoll-Paque density gradient centrifugation was used to isolate PBMCs from about 9 ml of fresh peripheral blood. Trizol reagent was used to extract total RNA, and RNA quality was then checked on an Agilent 2100 Bioanalyzer. The CDR3 goes from the cysteine to the phenylalanine over 14 residues. The retained sequence is limited to the CDR3, 42 bases, with the frame set at the first base. Trimming at the junction amounts to 7 bases on V and 6 bases on J, and the germline ends lie 15 bases apart. The germline V gene (reference sequence) gives CDR1 as SEHNR and CDR2 as FQNEAQ.

A few counts support this clonotype. Its binding antigen is unknown. Base quality data are lacking; no much larger clone is found one base away. Sequenced sample: blood. This clonotype originated in a woman in her twenties or thirties with Graves' hyperthyroidism. This chain joins TRBV7-9 to TRBJ2-2; a confident D gene designation cannot be given. The DNA reads TGTGCCAGCATATTCTCTGGGTCCCCCGGGGAGCTGTTTTTT. Its protein product is CASIFSGSPGELFF.